The clone carrying this T cell receptor beta chain showed up just a few times. What it binds is unknown. The data belong to a study of identical twins. Germline values: CDR1 MNHNY, CDR2 SVGAGI (reference sequence). The CDR3 is made up of 15 amino acids. The V end was cut by 2 bases, the J end by 5 bases, with 14 bases between. Study findings and constraints: Compared with unrelated sharing, twin-shared out-of-frame alpha sequences had more low-probability sequences. Within cord blood, abundant beta clonotypes carried fewer insertions, but memory repertoires showed no such trend.

Template switching added a universal primer site, and cDNA bore unique molecular identifiers. TCRdb reprocessed the 5' RACE reads with MiXCR, giving one entry per CDR3 protein. The table shows 1,800,000 or so distinct CDR3 sequences, with roughly 35% occurring only once. Sequencing input: cord blood. The genes are TRBV6-6 and TRBJ2-3, with D perhaps TRBD1 or TRBD2 (7 bases each). This TCR derives from a newborn girl in good health. This CDR3 reads CASSYHDREGDTQYF. The CDR3 coding sequence is TGTGCCAGCAGTTACCACGACAGGGAGGGAGATACGCAGTATTTT.